What follows are 15 T cell receptor beta chains derived from one specimen sequenced in a study of memory CD8 T cells in hepatitis C reinfection. Profiling relied on immunoSEQ multiplex PCR, and the TCRdb table lists in-frame clones only, not all of them. Found here are around 45,000 clones, roughly nine tenths of them singletons; the top ten hold more than 0.6%. Time point denoted: late/post reinfection, 12 to 24 weeks after detection. The sorted cells went straight to TCR sequencing with no prior in vitro expansion. Sequenced sample: naive CD8+ T cells sorted from blood. The receptors originated from a man aged 18 to 30 with hepatitis C virus infection.

J is TRBJ2-1 and V is TRBV6-4; D possibly corresponds to TRBD2 (5 bases). Germline V CDR1 and CDR2: MRHNA, SNTAGT. V was clipped by 3 bases and J by 0 bases, with 12 bases between them. The CDR3 extends over 16 amino acids. CDR3 DNA: TGTGCCAGCAGTGAATTCGTAGCGAGCTCCTACAATGAGCAGTTCTTC. Protein: CASSEFVASSYNEQFF.

The CDR3 coding sequence is TGTGCCAGCAGCCAGGGGGTGCGGGCCGGTGAGCAGTACTTC. Translated: CASSQGVRAGEQYF. The chain links TRBV7-9 to TRBJ2-7, with 7 bases identical to TRBD1. CDR3 length: 14 amino acids. Germline assignment: CDR1 SEHNR and CDR2 FQNEAQ (reference sequence). The V segment lost 5 bases and the J segment 7 bases; nucleotides outside the gene matches: 11. Drawing the rest from reference TRBV7-9 and TRBJ2-7, the complete variable domain is DTGVSQNPRHKITKRGQNVTFRCDPISEHNRLYWYRQTLGQGPEFLTYFQNEAQLEKSRLLSDRFSAERPKGSFSTLEIQRTEQGDSAMYLCASSQGVRAGEQYFGPGTRLTVT.

The chain has TRBV4-3 and TRBJ1-2; possible D gene TRBD1, 6 bases. The V end was cut by 0 bases, the J end by 3 bases, with 11 bases between. The CDR3 length is 15 residues. Germline CDR1 LGHNA, CDR2 YSLEER. The CDR3 DNA sequence: TGCGCCAGCAGCCAAGATTCACAGGGCTACTATGGCTACACCTTC. Its protein product is CASSQDSQGYYGYTF.

V and J are TRBV7-6 and TRBJ2-1; 7 bases match TRBD2. V lost 1 base to trimming and J lost 8 bases; unmatched junction nucleotides: 2. This CDR3 comprises 13 residues. Germline V gene lookup returns CDR1 SGHVS and CDR2 FNYEAQ. For the CDR3, the DNA is TGTGCCAGCAGCTTAGATCGGGGGGATGAGCAGTTCTTC. This encodes CASSLDRGDEQFF.

The chain recombines TRBV9 with TRBJ2-1; 7 bases line up with TRBD2. Germline values: CDR1 SGDLS, CDR2 YYNGEE. The V segment lost 4 bases and the J segment 4 bases; nucleotides outside the gene matches: 8. The CDR3 length is 15 residues. CDR3 region: CASSPRAGAYNEQFF. The CDR3 bases are TGTGCCAGCAGCCCCCGCGCGGGAGCTTACAATGAGCAGTTCTTC. The full variable domain, with the rest looked up from reference TRBV9 and TRBJ2-1, is DSGVTQTPKHLITATGQRVTLRCSPRSGDLSVYWYQQSLDQGLQFLIQYYNGEERAKGNILERFSAQQFPDLHSELNLSSLELGDSALYFCASSPRAGAYNEQFFGPGTRLTVL.

CDR3 sequence (DNA): TGTGCCAGCAGTCCCTCCCGGGAGGCCAGTGGTGAAGCTTTCTTT. It yields the protein CASSPSREASGEAFF. This chain connects TRBV28 to TRBJ1-1; D unresolved. The V end lost 5 bases, the J end lost 7 bases, and 20 bases lay between the germline ends. CDR1 and CDR2 (germline): MDHEN, SYDVKM. This CDR3 region has 15 residues.

This sequence joins TRBV5-6 and TRBJ2-5, with D unresolved. There are 17 residues in the CDR3. Germline V CDR1 and CDR2: SGHDT, YYEEEE. Trimming shortened V by 7 bases and J by 1 base, and 23 bases separated the two germline ends. The CDR3 loop is CASAPREEYFFQETQYF. DNA for the CDR3: TGTGCCAGCGCTCCAAGAGAAGAGTACTTCTTCCAAGAGACCCAGTACTTC.

V and J are TRBV7-9 and TRBJ2-1; 8 bases fit TRBD2. CDR1 and CDR2 (germline): SEHNR, FQNEAQ (reference sequence). The CDR3 consists of 13 residues. CDR3 protein: CASSGSSYNEQFF. Here the CDR3 DNA reads TGTGCTTCGAGCGGGAGCTCCTACAATGAGCAGTTCTTC.

The J gene is TRBJ2-2, the V gene TRBV9; D is ambiguous. This CDR3 has 12 residues. V was cut by 2 bases and J by 6 bases, with 5 bases left in between. Germline-derived CDR1 and CDR2 are SGDLS and YYNGEE. The CDR3 bases are TGTGCCAGCAGCGTTAATTCCGGGGAGCTGTTTTTT. Its protein is CASSVNSGELFF.

This sequence joins TRBV27 and TRBJ2-1; D is possibly TRBD2 (6 bases). Germline V gene sequence: CDR1 MNHEY, CDR2 SMNVEV (reference sequence). V was trimmed by 0 bases and J by 6 bases, leaving 15 bases between them. This CDR3 has 16 amino acids. This chain's CDR3 is CASSLSSGSPFNEQFF. The DNA for the CDR3 is TGTGCCAGCAGTTTATCATCCGGGAGTCCCTTCAATGAGCAGTTCTTC.

The genes are TRBV7-9 and TRBJ1-5, with 10 nucleotides matching TRBD1. The CDR3 has 14 residues. J lost 6 bases, V lost 6 bases, and 5 bases had no gene match. Germline V gene data show CDR1 as SEHNR and CDR2 as FQNEAQ (reference sequence). CDR3 DNA sequence: TGTGCCAGCAGGGGGACAGGGGCGGCTCAGCCCCAGCATTTT. Translated: CASRGTGAAQPQHF.

The V gene is TRBV7-9, the J gene TRBJ2-1; TRBD1 matches at 9 bases. The length of the CDR3 is 14 residues. CDR1 is SEHNR, CDR2 FQNEAQ, per germline (reference sequence). V shed 5 bases and J 9 bases; nucleotides not matched to a gene: 8. CDR3 in amino acids: CASSPGTGLTEQFF. The CDR3 nucleotides read TGTGCCAGCAGCCCGGGGACAGGGTTAACTGAGCAGTTCTTC.

This clone occurred once. The chain carries TRBV15 and TRBJ2-2; D may be TRBD1 (5 bases). V dropped 3 bases and J dropped 10 bases, with 18 bases sitting between them. The CDR3 contains 15 residues. CDR1 is LNHNV, CDR2 YYDKDF, per germline (reference sequence). CDR3 sequence reads: CATSSGEGAQEELFF. The CDR3 DNA reads as TGTGCCACCAGCAGTGGGGAAGGGGCACAAGAGGAGCTGTTTTTT.

The V call is TRBV4-1, the J call TRBJ2-3; TRBD2 might be the D (5 bases). This CDR3 has 15 amino acids. Between the trimmed V and J ends, which lost 4 bases and 0 bases, there was a span of 11 bases. Germline values: CDR1 MGHRA, CDR2 YSYEKL. The CDR3 loop is CASSPIASSTDTQYF. The DNA for the CDR3 is TGCGCCAGCAGCCCTATAGCGTCCAGCACAGATACGCAGTATTTT.

The V gene is TRBV5-4, the J gene TRBJ2-2, with 8 bases fitting TRBD1. J lost 2 bases, V lost 4 bases, and 7 bases had no gene match. The CDR3 sequence is 16 residues long. Germline CDR1 and CDR2: SGHNT and YYREEE (reference sequence). The CDR3 protein is CASSAEDRANTGELFF. Written as DNA, the CDR3 is TGTGCCAGCAGCGCGGAGGACAGGGCCAACACCGGGGAGCTGTTTTTT.